The T cell receptor beta chain described here comes from a study of read filtering for tumor transcriptome and immune sequencing. Study at large: Patients were 17 male and some 13 female, mean age 65.9 years, range about 40 to 85. R-ISS stage counts were roughly eight for I, roughly 16 for II, six or seven for III.

This clonotype occurred a few times. The library was built from about 370 ng RNA with molecular barcoded adaptors for alpha/delta and beta/gamma chains. TCRdb re-analysed the reads in MiXCR, keeping a single row per CDR3 protein. The data hold some 39,000 distinct CDR3 sequences, with 12% to 15% observed a single time. The germline V and J ends were trimmed by 8 bases and 3 bases, with 14 bases remaining between them. Germline V CDR1 and CDR2: KGHSH, LQKENI. The CDR3 length is 15 residues. Specimen: a population of CD138-negative cells sorted from bone marrow. The receptor comes from a donor aged 40 or over with multiple myeloma. The chain is built from TRBV18 and TRBJ1-6, with no clear D. The CDR3 loop is CASPREGNYNSPLHF. Here the CDR3 DNA reads TGTGCCAGCCCCCGGGAGGGCAACTATAATTCACCCCTCCACTTT.